The sequence of this T cell receptor beta chain was determined in a study of blood T cell repertoires in COVID-19. The wider study: Specimens from acute and convalescent COVID-19 originated in the United States, Italy and Spain.

The ends lost 4 bases at V and 5 bases at J; junction bases unmatched: 13. The CDR3 runs to 18 residues. Germline CDR1 and CDR2: MNHEY and SMNVEV (reference sequence). Authors' methods: Estimation of nucleated cell counts was performed using reference gene primer amplification. Measured with immunoSEQ multiplex PCR; TCRdb has only the in-frame clones, and not every one. Clone size and the V and J calls come from that table; the DNA yielded D and trimming. This table holds around 300,000 clones, 65% to 90% found once. Sequencing was done on a sample of peripheral blood. The receptor was derived from a human donor in a cohort sampled during active COVID-19. V and J are TRBV27 and TRBJ2-3; 12 nucleotides agree with TRBD2. CDR3 sequence (DNA): TGTGCCAGCAGTTCCGACCTAAGACTAGCGGGAGTGAAAGATACGCAGTATTTT. Its translation: CASSSDLRLAGVKDTQYF.